These T cell receptor beta chains were read from a single sample in a study of post-analysis software for immune sequencing data. TCRdb re-derived calls from the PCR reads in MiXCR, one entry per CDR3 protein. This table has about 200,000 distinct CDR3 sequences, 29% appearing once. The specimen was blood. The source is a girl aged 2-17 years with multiple sclerosis. CDR3s include the opening cysteine and the closing phenylalanine or tryptophan. D genes are given only for firm matches. Clone size appears in some rows only: once, few, many, or a class for an expanded clone.

clone_size,d_call,v_call,j_call,cdr3_nt,cdr3_aa
few,NA,TRBV6-1,TRBJ2-2,TGTGCCAGCAGAACAGGGAGTGGCGGGGAGCTGTTTTTT,CASRTGSGGELFF
NA,TRBD1,TRBV5-1,TRBJ1-4,TGCGCCAGCAGCAAGATACAGGGGCCGGGTGGTGAAAAACTGTTTTTT,CASSKIQGPGGEKLFF
NA,NA,TRBV7-2,TRBJ2-7,TGTGCCAGCAGCTTAGCCCACAGGAGCGAGCAGTACTTC,CASSLAHRSEQYF
NA,TRBD1,TRBV5-6,TRBJ1-1,TGTGCCAGCAGCACTACAGGGGGCGGCACTGAAGCTTTCTTT,CASSTTGGGTEAFF
few,NA,TRBV7-9,TRBJ2-3,TGTGCCAGCAGGGGGTTCGGCTCAGATACGCAGTATTTT,CASRGFGSDTQYF
NA,NA,TRBV6-1,TRBJ1-5,TGTGCCAGCAGTAGACAGATAGATCAGCCCCAGCATTTT,CASSRQIDQPQHF
NA,NA,TRBV5-1,TRBJ2-3,TGCGCCAGCAGCTTGACCCACGGAGGGGGCACAGATACGCAGTATTTT,CASSLTHGGGTDTQYF
many,TRBD2,TRBV3-1,TRBJ2-7,TGTGCCAGCAGCCAAGATGAGGCTAGCGGGGAATACTACGAGCAGTACTTC,CASSQDEASGEYYEQYF
few,NA,TRBV3-1,TRBJ1-1,TGTGCCAGCAGCCAAGATAAAAAGTTCGGTAACACTGAAGCTTTCTTT,CASSQDKKFGNTEAFF
few,TRBD1,TRBV7-9,TRBJ2-7,TGTGCCAGCAGCTCGCCGGACAGGCAAGTCTCCTACGAGCAGTACTTC,CASSSPDRQVSYEQYF
many,TRBD2,TRBV20-1,TRBJ2-3,TGCAGTGCTAGACGGAGGGGAGGGAATACGCAGTATTTT,CSARRRGGNTQYF
NA,NA,TRBV20-1,TRBJ2-5,TGCAGTGCTAGAGGGACTATACGAGGCATGGAGACCCAGTACTTC,CSARGTIRGMETQYF
few,TRBD1,TRBV29-1,TRBJ1-2,TGCAGCGTCCGCCCCGGACAGGGAGAGGGTGGCTACACCTTC,CSVRPGQGEGGYTF
many,NA,TRBV20-1,TRBJ2-3,TGCAGTGCTAGTCGAACGGCCAGCACAGATACGCAGTATTTT,CSASRTASTDTQYF
NA,NA,TRBV28,TRBJ2-5,TGTGCCAGCAGTGCGTATAAGTACGTGCAGTACTTC,CASSAYKYVQYF
few,TRBD2,TRBV20-1,TRBJ2-1,TGCAGTGCTGGGAGGGGCCGGCTCTACAATGAGCAGTTCTTC,CSAGRGRLYNEQFF
few,NA,TRBV5-1,TRBJ1-2,TGCGCCAGCAGCCGAGAAGGACTGGAAGGGATAACCTATGGCTACACCTTC,CASSREGLEGITYGYTF
many,TRBD2,TRBV28,TRBJ2-3,TGTGCCAGCAGTCCACCGGGACTAGCGGGAGGTTCTAGCACAGATACGCAGTATTTT,CASSPPGLAGGSSTDTQYF
many,TRBD1,TRBV6-2/TRBV6-3,TRBJ2-7,TGTGCCAGCAGCCTTCTTGGACAGGACGAGCAGTACTTC,CASSLLGQDEQYF
few,TRBD2,TRBV20-1,TRBJ2-6,TGCAGTGCTAGGGTGACTAGCGGGACCTCTGGGGCCAACGTCCTGACTTTC,CSARVTSGTSGANVLTF
NA,NA,TRBV6-5,TRBJ1-2,TGTGCCAGCAGTTTCCACAGGGCTAACTATGGCTACACCTTC,CASSFHRANYGYTF
many,TRBD2,TRBV4-1,TRBJ2-5,TGCGCCAGCAGCCGCACCCCGGGACTAGCGGGAATGGGGTACCAAGAGACCCAGTACTTC,CASSRTPGLAGMGYQETQYF